One T cell receptor beta chain is described in this entry. This specimen comes from a study of blood T cell repertoires in COVID-19. Authors' processing steps: Scientists estimated how many nucleated cells there were by amplifying reference gene primers. Sequencing used immunoSEQ multiplex PCR; TCRdb keeps in-frame clones, though not all of them. V and J calls and clone size are as listed in that table; D and trimming were resolved from the DNA. The sample has about 190,000 clones; more than 75% are singletons. CDR3 length equals 15 residues. CDR1 LGHDT and CDR2 YNNKEL come from the germline V gene (reference sequence). With V trimmed by 4 bases and J by 5 bases, 7 bases remained unmatched.

This TCR was sampled from a woman in her 30s who had recovered from COVID-19. This chain links TRBV3-1 (or the pseudogene TRBV3-2) with TRBJ1-5; TRBD1 matches at 8 bases. Sequenced material: PBMCs or T cells enriched from blood (not recorded which). CDR3 sequence reads: CASSPRQGSDQPQHF. The CDR3 nucleotides read TGTGCCAGCAGCCCCCGACAGGGGAGCGATCAGCCCCAGCATTTT.